This T cell receptor beta chain derives from a study of blood T cell repertoires in COVID-19. Study in general: The study drew acute and convalescent COVID-19 samples from the United States, Italy and Spain. Sample material is recorded as cDNA or gDNA derived from T cells, B-cell-depleted T cells, or PBMCs.

Authors' processing steps: Reference gene primer amplification gave estimated nucleated cell counts. The data were produced by immunoSEQ multiplex PCR, yet TCRdb's version contains in-frame clones alone and is incomplete. V and J calls and clone size are given by that table; D and trimming were obtained from the DNA. The data show fewer than 50,000 clones, with just under 70% seen just once and 6.2% held by the top ten. The sequence was collected from a man aged 80 or over with acute or convalescent COVID-19. The source material was peripheral blood.

The CDR3 is CASSYLHF. Here the CDR3 DNA reads TGTGCCAGCAGCTACCTCCACTTT. V is TRBV4-2 and J is TRBJ1-6; D remains unclear. The CDR3 covers 8 residues. Trimming removed 5 bases at V and 15 bases at J, with 2 bases between. CDR1 and CDR2 (germline): LGHNA, YNFKEQ.